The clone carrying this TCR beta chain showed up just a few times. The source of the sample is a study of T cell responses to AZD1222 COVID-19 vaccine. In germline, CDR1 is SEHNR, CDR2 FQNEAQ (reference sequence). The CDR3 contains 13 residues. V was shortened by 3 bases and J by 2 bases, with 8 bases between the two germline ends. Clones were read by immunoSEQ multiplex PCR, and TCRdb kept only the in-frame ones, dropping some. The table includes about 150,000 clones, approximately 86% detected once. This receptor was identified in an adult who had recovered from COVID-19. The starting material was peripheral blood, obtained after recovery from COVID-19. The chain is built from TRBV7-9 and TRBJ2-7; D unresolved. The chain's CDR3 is CASSLVGTYEQYF. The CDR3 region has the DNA TGTGCCAGCAGCTTGGTTGGGACCTACGAGCAGTACTTC.